These 2 T cell receptor beta chains were all obtained from the same sample, sequenced in a study of tumor and adjacent non-tumor tissue in lung cancer. The library came from three nested PCR rounds adapted from ARM-PCR protocols. Via MiXCR, TCRdb re-called the multiplex PCR reads, giving one row per CDR3 protein. The sample carries 75,000 to 95,000 distinct CDR3 sequences, around 76% recorded once. This sample's RNA came from whole unsorted tissue. This non-tumor lung sample came from over 3 cm beyond the tumor edge. Input material: distant non-tumor lung tissue. The receptors originated from a woman aged 45 to 65 with non-small cell lung cancer.

In its sample, this clonotype was seen many times. The chain couples TRBV10-3 to TRBJ2-2; 8 positions agree with TRBD2. Germline V lookup: CDR1 ENHRY, CDR2 SYGVKD. Trimming removed 2 bases from V and 3 bases from J; junction bases left unmatched: 5. This CDR3 comprises 16 residues. The CDR3 sequence is CAISEPSGRYTGELFF. The CDR3 DNA is TGTGCCATCAGTGAGCCCAGCGGGAGATACACCGGGGAGCTGTTTTTT.

Of note for this clonotype: The junction shows a germline mismatch at one end, possibly a read error. The chain carries TRBV11-2 and TRBJ2-5, with D possibly matching TRBD2 (5 bases). There are 15 residues in the CDR3. Germline loops: CDR1 SGHAT, CDR2 FQNNGV. CDR3 nucleotide sequence: TGTGCCAGTAGCTTAGTGGTTGGTGGGAGAGAGACCCAGTACTTC. It encodes CASSLVVGGRETQYF.